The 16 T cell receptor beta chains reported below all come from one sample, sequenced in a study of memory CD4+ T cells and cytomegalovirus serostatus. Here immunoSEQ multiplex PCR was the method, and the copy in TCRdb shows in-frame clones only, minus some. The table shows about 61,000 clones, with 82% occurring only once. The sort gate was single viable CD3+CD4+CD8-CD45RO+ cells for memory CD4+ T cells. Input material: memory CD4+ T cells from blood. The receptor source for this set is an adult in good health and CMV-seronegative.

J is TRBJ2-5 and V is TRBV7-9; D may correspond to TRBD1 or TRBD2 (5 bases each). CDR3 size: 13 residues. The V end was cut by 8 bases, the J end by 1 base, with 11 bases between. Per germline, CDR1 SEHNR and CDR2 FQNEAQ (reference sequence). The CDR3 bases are TGTGCCAGCTGCCGAGGGACCCAAGAGACCCAGTACTTC. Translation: CASCRGTQETQYF.

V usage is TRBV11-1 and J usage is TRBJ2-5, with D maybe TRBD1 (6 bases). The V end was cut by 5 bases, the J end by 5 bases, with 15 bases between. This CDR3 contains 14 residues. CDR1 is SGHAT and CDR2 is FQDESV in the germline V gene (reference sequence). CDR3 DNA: TGTGCCAGCAGCCCAACTAGTAGGGGGGAGACCCAGTACTTC. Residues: CASSPTSRGETQYF.

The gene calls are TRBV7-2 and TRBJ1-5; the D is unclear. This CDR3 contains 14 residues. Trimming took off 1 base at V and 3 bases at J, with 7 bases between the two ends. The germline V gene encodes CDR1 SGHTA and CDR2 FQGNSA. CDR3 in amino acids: CASSLGGFNQPQHF. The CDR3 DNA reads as TGTGCCAGCAGCTTAGGAGGGTTCAATCAGCCCCAGCATTTT.

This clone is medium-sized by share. CDR3 residues: CASSLKDRGSYNEQFF. CDR3 nucleotide sequence: TGTGCCAGCAGCTTAAAGGACAGGGGATCCTACAATGAGCAGTTCTTC. This chain connects TRBV7-3 to TRBJ2-1; the match to TRBD1 covers 9 bases. Germline CDR1 is SGHTA and CDR2 is FQGTGA. After removal of 1 base from V and 1 base from J, the junction contained 2 bases not matched to a gene. There are 16 residues in the CDR3.

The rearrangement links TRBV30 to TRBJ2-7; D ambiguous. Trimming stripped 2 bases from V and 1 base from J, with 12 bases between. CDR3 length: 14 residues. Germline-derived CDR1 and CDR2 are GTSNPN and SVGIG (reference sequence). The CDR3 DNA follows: TGTGCCTGGAGTCGAAAAGGGCCTTCCTACGAGCAGTACTTC. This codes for CAWSRKGPSYEQYF.

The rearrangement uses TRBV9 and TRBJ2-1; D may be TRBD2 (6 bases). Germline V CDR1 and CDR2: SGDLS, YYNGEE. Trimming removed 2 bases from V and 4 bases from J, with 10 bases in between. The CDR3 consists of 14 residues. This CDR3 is CASSVSSGYNEQFF. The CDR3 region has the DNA TGTGCCAGCAGCGTGAGTAGCGGTTACAATGAGCAGTTCTTC.

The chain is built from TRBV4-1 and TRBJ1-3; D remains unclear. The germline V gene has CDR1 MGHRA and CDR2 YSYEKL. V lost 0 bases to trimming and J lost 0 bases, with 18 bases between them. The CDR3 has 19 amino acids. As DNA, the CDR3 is TGCGCCAGCAGCCAAGAGCGGGGAGCAAGGTATACCTCTGGAAACACCATATATTTT. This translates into CASSQERGARYTSGNTIYF.

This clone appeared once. The CDR3 bases are TGTGCCAGCAGCTTGGTACAGGGGCCCTCTGTTGATACGCAGTATTTT. Translation: CASSLVQGPSVDTQYF. This chain joins TRBV5-6 and TRBJ2-3; 7 nucleotides agree with TRBD1. CDR1 is SGHDT, CDR2 YYEEEE, per germline. The CDR3 length is 16 residues. V lost 0 bases, J lost 6 bases, and 10 bases stayed unmatched.

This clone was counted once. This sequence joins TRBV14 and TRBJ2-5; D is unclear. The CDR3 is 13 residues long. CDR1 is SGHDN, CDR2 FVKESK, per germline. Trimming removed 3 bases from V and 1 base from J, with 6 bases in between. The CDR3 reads CASSQNSQETQYF. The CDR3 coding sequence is TGTGCCAGCAGCCAGAACAGCCAAGAGACCCAGTACTTC.

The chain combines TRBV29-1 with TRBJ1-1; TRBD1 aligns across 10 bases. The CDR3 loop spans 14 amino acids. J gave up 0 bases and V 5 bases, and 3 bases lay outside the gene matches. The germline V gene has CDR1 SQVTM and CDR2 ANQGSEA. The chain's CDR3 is CSVSGTGVNTEAFF. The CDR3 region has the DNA TGCAGCGTTTCGGGGACAGGGGTGAACACTGAAGCTTTCTTT.

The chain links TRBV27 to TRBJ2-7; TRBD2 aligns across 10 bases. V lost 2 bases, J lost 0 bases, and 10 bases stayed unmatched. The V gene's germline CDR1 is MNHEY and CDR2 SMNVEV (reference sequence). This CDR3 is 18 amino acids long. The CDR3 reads CASSLRASGGTTSYEQYF. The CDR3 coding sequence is TGTGCCAGCAGTTTAAGGGCTAGCGGGGGTACTACCTCCTACGAGCAGTACTTC.

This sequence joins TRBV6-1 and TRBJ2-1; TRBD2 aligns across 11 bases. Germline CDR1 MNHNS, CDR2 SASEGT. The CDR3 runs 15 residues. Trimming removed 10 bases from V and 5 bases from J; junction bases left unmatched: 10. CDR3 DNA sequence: TGTGCCAACGGCCGCGGGACTAGCGGCAACAATGAGCAGTTCTTC. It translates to CANGRGTSGNNEQFF.

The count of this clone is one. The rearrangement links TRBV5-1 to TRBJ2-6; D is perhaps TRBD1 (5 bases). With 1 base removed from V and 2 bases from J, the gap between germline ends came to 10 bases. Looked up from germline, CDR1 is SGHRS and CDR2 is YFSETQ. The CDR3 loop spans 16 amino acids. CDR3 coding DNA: TGCGCCAGCAGCTTGCCCCAGGGTGCTGGGGCCAACGTCCTGACTTTC. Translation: CASSLPQGAGANVLTF. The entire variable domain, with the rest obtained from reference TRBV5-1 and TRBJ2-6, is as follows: KAGVTQTPRYLIKTRGQQVTLSCSPISGHRSVSWYQQTPGQGLQFLFEYFSETQRNKGNFPGRFSGRQFSNSRSEMNVSTLELGDSALYLCASSLPQGAGANVLTFGAGSRLTVL.

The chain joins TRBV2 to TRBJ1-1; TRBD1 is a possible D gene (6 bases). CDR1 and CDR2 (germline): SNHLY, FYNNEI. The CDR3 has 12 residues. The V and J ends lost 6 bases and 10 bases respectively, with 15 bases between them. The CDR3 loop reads CASSSDRQVAFF. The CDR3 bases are TGTGCCAGCAGCTCGGACAGACAAGTAGCTTTCTTT. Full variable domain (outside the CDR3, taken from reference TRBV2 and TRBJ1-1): EPEVTQTPSHQVTQMGQEVILRCVPISNHLYFYWYRQILGQKVEFLVSFYNNEISEKSEIFDDQFSVERPDGSNFTLKIRSTKLEDSAMYFCASSSDRQVAFFGQGTRLTVV.

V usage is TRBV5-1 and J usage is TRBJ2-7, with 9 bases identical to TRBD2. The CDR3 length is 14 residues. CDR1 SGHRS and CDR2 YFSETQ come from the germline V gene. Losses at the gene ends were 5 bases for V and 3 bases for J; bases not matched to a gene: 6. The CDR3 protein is CASSSSGGNYEQYF. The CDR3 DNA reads TGCGCCAGCAGTTCGAGCGGGGGGAACTACGAGCAGTACTTC.

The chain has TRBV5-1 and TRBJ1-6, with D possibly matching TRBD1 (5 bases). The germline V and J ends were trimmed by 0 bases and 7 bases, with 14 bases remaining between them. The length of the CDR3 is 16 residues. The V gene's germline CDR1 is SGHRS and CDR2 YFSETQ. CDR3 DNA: TGCGCCAGCAGCTTGGAGGCAGGGACGGTGAATTCACCCCTCCACTTT. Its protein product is CASSLEAGTVNSPLHF.